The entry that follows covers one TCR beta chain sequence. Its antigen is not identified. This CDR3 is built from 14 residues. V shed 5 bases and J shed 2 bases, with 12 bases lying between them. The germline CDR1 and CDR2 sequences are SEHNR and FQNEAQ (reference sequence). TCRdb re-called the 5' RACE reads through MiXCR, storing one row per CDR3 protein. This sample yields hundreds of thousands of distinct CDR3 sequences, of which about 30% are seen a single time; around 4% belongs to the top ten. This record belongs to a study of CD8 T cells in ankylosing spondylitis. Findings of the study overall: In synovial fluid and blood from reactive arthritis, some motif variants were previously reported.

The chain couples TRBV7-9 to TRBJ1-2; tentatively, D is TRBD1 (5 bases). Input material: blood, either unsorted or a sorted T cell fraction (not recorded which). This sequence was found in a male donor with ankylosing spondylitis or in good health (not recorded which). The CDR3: CASSPHNRNYGYTF. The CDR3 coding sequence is TGTGCCAGCAGCCCTCATAACAGGAACTATGGCTACACCTTC.